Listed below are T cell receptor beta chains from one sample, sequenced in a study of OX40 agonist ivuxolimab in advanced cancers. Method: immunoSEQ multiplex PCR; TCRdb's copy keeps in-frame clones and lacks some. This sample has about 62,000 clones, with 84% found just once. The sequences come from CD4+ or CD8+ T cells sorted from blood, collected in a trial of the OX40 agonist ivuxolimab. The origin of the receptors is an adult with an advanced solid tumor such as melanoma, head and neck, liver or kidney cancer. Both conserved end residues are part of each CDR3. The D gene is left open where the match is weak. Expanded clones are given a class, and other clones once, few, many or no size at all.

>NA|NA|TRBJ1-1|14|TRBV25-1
CASTLGQANTEAFF
TGTGCCAGCACCCTCGGCCAGGCGAACACTGAAGCTTTCTTT
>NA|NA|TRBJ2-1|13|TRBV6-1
CASSEVFYNEQFF
TGTGCCAGCAGTGAAGTTTTTTACAATGAGCAGTTCTTC
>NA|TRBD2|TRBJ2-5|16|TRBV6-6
CASTPTSGALQETQYF
TGTGCCAGCACCCCGACTAGCGGGGCCCTCCAAGAGACCCAGTACTTC
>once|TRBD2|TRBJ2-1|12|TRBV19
CASSPPSSGQFF
TGTGCCAGTAGTCCTCCTTCTAGCGGGCAGTTCTTC
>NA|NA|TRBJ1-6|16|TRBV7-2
CASSLVFSSYNSPLHF
TGTGCCAGCAGCTTAGTGTTTAGCTCCTATAATTCACCCCTCCACTTT
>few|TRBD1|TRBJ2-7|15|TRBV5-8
CASSIRDRSSYEQYF
TGTGCCAGCAGCATCCGGGACAGAAGCTCCTACGAGCAGTACTTC
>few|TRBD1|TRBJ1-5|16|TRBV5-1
CASSLDPGGSNQPQHF
TGCGCCAGCAGCTTGGATCCAGGGGGTAGCAATCAGCCCCAGCATTTT
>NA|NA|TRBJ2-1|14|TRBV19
CASSKRGRYNEQFF
TGTGCCAGTAGTAAGAGGGGCCGGTACAATGAGCAGTTCTTC
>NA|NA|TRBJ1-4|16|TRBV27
CASSLAASGFSEKLFF
TGTGCCAGCAGTTTGGCTGCTTCGGGCTTCAGCGAAAAACTGTTTTTT
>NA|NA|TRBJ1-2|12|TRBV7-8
CASSLQWGGYTF
TGTGCCAGCAGCTTACAGTGGGGGGGCTACACCTTC
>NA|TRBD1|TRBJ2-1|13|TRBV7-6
CASSLGTGHEQFF
TGTGCCAGCAGCTTAGGGACAGGGCATGAGCAGTTCTTC
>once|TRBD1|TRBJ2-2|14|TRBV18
CATSGQGNTGELFF
TGTGCCACCAGCGGACAGGGGAACACCGGGGAGCTGTTTTTT
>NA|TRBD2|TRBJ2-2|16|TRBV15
CATSRERSSGRWELFF
TGTGCCACCAGCAGAGAACGTAGTAGCGGGCGCTGGGAGCTGTTTTTT
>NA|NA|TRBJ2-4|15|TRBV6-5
CASSASWGAKNIQYF
TGTGCCAGCAGTGCGAGTTGGGGAGCCAAAAACATTCAGTACTTC
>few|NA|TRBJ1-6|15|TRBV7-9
CASSRESSYNSPLHF
TGTGCCAGCAGCCGCGAGAGCTCCTATAATTCACCCCTCCACTTT
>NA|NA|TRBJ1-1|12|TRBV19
CASSVQGDEAFF
TGTGCCAGTAGCGTACAGGGAGATGAAGCTTTCTTT
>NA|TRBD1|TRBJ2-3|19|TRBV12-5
CASGFGGTGKYIAEDTQYF
TGTGCTAGTGGTTTTGGAGGGACAGGAAAATATATCGCGGAAGATACGCAGTATTTT
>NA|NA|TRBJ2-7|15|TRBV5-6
CASSPVSRSSYEQYF
TGTGCCAGCAGTCCGGTATCCCGAAGCTCCTACGAGCAGTACTTC
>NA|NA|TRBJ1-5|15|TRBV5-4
CASSPGNGGNQPQHF
TGTGCCAGCAGCCCTGGCAACGGTGGCAATCAGCCCCAGCATTTT
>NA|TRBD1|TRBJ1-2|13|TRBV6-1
CASSTTGGVGYTF
TGTGCCAGCAGTACGACAGGGGGCGTCGGCTACACCTTC
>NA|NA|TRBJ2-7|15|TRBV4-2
CASSEQVRSNYEQYF
TGTGCCAGCAGCGAACAGGTCAGGAGCAACTACGAGCAGTACTTC
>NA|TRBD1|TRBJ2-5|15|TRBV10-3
CAISESDRGQETQYF
TGTGCCATCAGTGAGTCGGACAGGGGACAAGAGACCCAGTACTTC
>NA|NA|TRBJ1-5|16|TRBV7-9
CASSEGGAGRNQPQHF
TGTGCCAGCAGCGAAGGGGGGGCCGGTCGGAATCAGCCCCAGCATTTT
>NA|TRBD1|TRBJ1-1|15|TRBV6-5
CASSYSTGQLTEAFF
TGTGCCAGCAGTTACTCTACGGGACAGTTAACTGAAGCTTTCTTT
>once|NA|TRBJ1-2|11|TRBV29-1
CSVHDSPGYTF
TGCAGCGTTCATGACAGTCCTGGCTACACCTTC
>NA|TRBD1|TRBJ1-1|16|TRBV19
CASSADRVWENTEAFF
TGTGCCAGTAGTGCTGACAGGGTCTGGGAGAACACTGAAGCTTTCTTT
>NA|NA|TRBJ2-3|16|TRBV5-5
CASSLAIVYSTDTQYF
TGTGCCAGCAGCTTGGCCATTGTGTACAGCACAGATACGCAGTATTTT
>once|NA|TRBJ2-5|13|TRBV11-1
CASSLAGRETQYF
TGTGCCAGCAGCTTAGCGGGACGAGAGACCCAGTACTTC
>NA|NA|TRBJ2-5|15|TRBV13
CASSTRTVYQETQYF
TGTGCCAGCAGCACGCGGACAGTGTACCAAGAGACCCAGTACTTC
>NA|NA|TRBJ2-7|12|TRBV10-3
CAISETTYEQYF
TGTGCCATCAGTGAAACAACCTACGAGCAGTACTTC
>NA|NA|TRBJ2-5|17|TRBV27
CASSPQGRTLYQETQYF
TGTGCCAGCAGCCCTCAGGGGCGAACGTTGTACCAAGAGACCCAGTACTTC
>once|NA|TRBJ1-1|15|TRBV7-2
CASSSGQFMNTEAFF
TGTGCCAGCAGCTCAGGACAGTTCATGAACACTGAAGCTTTCTTT
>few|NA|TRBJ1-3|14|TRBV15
CATSRGVTGNTIYF
TGTGCCACCAGCCGAGGGGTCACAGGAAACACCATATATTTT
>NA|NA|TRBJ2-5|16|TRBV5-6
CASSTQRQAAGETQYF
TGTGCCAGCAGCACACAACGACAGGCCGCGGGGGAGACCCAGTACTTC
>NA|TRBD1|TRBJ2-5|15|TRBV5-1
CASSRGQGSQETQYF
TGCGCCAGCAGCCGGGGACAGGGGAGTCAAGAGACCCAGTACTTC
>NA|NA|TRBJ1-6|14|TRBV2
CASSSQRANSPLHF
TGTGCCAGCAGTTCACAGCGGGCTAATTCACCCCTCCACTTT
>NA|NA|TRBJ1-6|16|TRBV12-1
CASSFVSRQRNSPLHF
TGTGCCAGCAGCTTTGTTTCGCGACAGCGGAATTCACCCCTCCACTTT
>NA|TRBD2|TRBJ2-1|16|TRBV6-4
CASSSIAGGPSSEQFF
TGTGCCAGCAGCTCGATAGCGGGGGGGCCATCAAGTGAGCAGTTCTTC
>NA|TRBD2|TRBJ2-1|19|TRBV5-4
CASSAGLAGGSLIYNEQFF
TGTGCCAGCAGCGCGGGACTAGCGGGGGGTTCCCTGATCTACAATGAGCAGTTCTTC
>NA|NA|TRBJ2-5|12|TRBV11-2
CASSLTTGIKYF
TGTGCCAGCAGCTTAACCACAGGAATTAAATACTTC
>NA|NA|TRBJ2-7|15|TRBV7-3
CASSAEGVGPYEQYF
TGTGCCAGCTCCGCAGAGGGGGTAGGACCCTACGAGCAGTACTTC
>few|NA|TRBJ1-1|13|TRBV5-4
CASSWTGGTEAFF
TGTGCCAGCAGCTGGACCGGGGGCACTGAAGCTTTCTTT
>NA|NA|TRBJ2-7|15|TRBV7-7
CASSLDGTDSYEQYF
TGTGCTAGCAGCTTAGATGGGACGGACTCCTACGAGCAGTACTTC
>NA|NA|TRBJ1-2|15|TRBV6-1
CASSEGFRGDQGYTF
TGTGCCAGCAGTGAAGGGTTTCGAGGGGATCAAGGCTACACCTTC
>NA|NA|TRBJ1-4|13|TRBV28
CASSFSGNEKLFF
TGTGCCAGCAGTTTTTCCGGGAATGAAAAACTGTTTTTT
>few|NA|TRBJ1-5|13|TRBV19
CASSIGYNQPQHF
TGTGCCAGTAGTATAGGTTACAATCAGCCCCAGCATTTT
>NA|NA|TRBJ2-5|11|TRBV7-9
CASSLVETQYF
TGTGCCAGCAGCTTAGTGGAGACCCAGTACTTC
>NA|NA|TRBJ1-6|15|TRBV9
CASSATGIDNSPLHF
TGTGCCAGCAGCGCCACCGGGATTGATAATTCACCCCTCCACTTT
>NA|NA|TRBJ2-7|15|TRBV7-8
CASSLASWSSYEQYF
TGTGCCAGCAGCTTAGCGAGCTGGAGCTCCTACGAGCAGTACTTC
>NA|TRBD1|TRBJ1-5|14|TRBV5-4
CASSVDRGGGVQHF
TGTGCCAGCAGCGTAGACAGGGGCGGGGGGGTCCAGCATTTT
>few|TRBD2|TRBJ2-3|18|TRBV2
CASSERWLAGGSTDTQYF
TGTGCCAGCAGTGAAAGGTGGCTAGCGGGGGGGAGCACAGATACGCAGTATTTT
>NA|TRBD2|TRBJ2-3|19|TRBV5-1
CASSSGLAGASKFTDTQYF
TGCGCCAGCAGCTCAGGACTAGCGGGGGCCTCTAAATTCACAGATACGCAGTATTTT
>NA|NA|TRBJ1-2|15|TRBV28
CASSVALTASYGYTF
TGTGCCAGCAGTGTTGCCCTGACAGCGAGCTATGGCTACACCTTC
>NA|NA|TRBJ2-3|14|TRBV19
CASSFEKSTDTQYF
TGTGCCAGTAGTTTCGAGAAGAGCACAGATACGCAGTATTTT
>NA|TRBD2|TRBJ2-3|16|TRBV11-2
CASSLDTGGWPDTQYF
TGTGCCAGCAGCTTAGATACGGGGGGGTGGCCAGATACGCAGTATTTT
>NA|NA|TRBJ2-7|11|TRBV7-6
CASSLSHEQYF
TGTGCCAGCAGCTTATCCCACGAGCAGTACTTC
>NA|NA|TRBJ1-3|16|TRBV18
CASSPRGADSGNTIYF
TGTGCCAGCTCACCGAGGGGCGCGGACTCTGGAAACACCATATATTTT
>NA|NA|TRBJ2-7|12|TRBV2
CAGGRDSYEQYF
TGTGCCGGGGGACGTGACTCCTACGAGCAGTACTTC
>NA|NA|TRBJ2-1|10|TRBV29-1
CSAVNHWQFF
TGCAGCGCAGTAAATCACTGGCAGTTCTTC